Listed below are T cell receptor beta chains from one sample, sequenced in a study of blood T cells in healthy people across ages. TCRdb re-derived calls from the 5' RACE reads in MiXCR, one entry per CDR3 protein. Here the sample spans 760,000 or so distinct CDR3 sequences, 20% to 30% being singletons. The sample also formed part of further work on T cells of mothers and their children.

Input material: blood. The receptors come from a boy aged 10-17 years in good health. CDR3s include the opening cysteine and the closing phenylalanine or tryptophan. The order of the fields is clone size, D gene, J gene, V gene, CDR3 length, CDR3 DNA, CDR3 protein. A D gene is named only where the DNA matches it firmly. A clone size is listed for some rows: how often the clone was seen (once, few, many), or a class if it is expanded.

abundance: few; d_gene: TRBD1; j_gene: TRBJ2-1; v_gene: TRBV27; len: 17; CDR3nt: TGTGCCAGCAGTTGGACAGGGGGCCGAACCTACTGGGATGAGCAGTTCTTC; CDR3aa: CASSWTGGRTYWDEQFF
abundance: NA; d_gene: NA; j_gene: TRBJ2-7; v_gene: TRBV12-5; len: 13; CDR3nt: TGTGCTAGTGGTTTGGAACTAATTCGGGAGCAGTACTTC; CDR3aa: CASGLELIREQYF
abundance: NA; d_gene: TRBD2; j_gene: TRBJ2-3; v_gene: TRBV10-1; len: 15; CDR3nt: TGCGCCAGCTATGGACTAGCGGCACACACAGATACGCAGTATTTT; CDR3aa: CASYGLAAHTDTQYF
abundance: NA; d_gene: TRBD2; j_gene: TRBJ2-7; v_gene: TRBV7-2; len: 14; CDR3nt: TGTGCCAGCAGCTTAGGCGGGAGTGTCGACGAGCAGTACTTC; CDR3aa: CASSLGGSVDEQYF
abundance: NA; d_gene: NA; j_gene: TRBJ1-5; v_gene: TRBV28; len: 11; CDR3nt: TGTGCCAGCAGTTACGAACAGCCCCAGCATTTT; CDR3aa: CASSYEQPQHF
abundance: NA; d_gene: TRBD2; j_gene: TRBJ2-1; v_gene: TRBV10-2; len: 15; CDR3nt: TGCGCCAGCCGAGAGGGAGGGGCCCCGGATAATGAGCAGTTCTTC; CDR3aa: CASREGGAPDNEQFF
abundance: few; d_gene: TRBD1; j_gene: TRBJ2-1; v_gene: TRBV29-1; len: 14; CDR3nt: TGCAGCGTAGGGGACAGGTACTCCTACAATGAGCGGTTCTTC; CDR3aa: CSVGDRYSYNERFF
abundance: NA; d_gene: TRBD2; j_gene: TRBJ2-7; v_gene: TRBV9; len: 14; CDR3nt: TGTGCCAGCAGTCTTACTAGCGGGGGGGACGAGCAGTACTTC; CDR3aa: CASSLTSGGDEQYF
abundance: few; d_gene: TRBD1; j_gene: TRBJ1-2; v_gene: TRBV20-1; len: 13; CDR3nt: TGCAGTGCTAGGGGGACAGGGGGCTATGGCTACACCTTC; CDR3aa: CSARGTGGYGYTF
abundance: NA; d_gene: TRBD2; j_gene: TRBJ2-7; v_gene: TRBV6-5; len: 19; CDR3nt: TGTGCCAGCAGTTACTCTCTAGCGGGGGCCTCCGGGAGTCTGTACGAGCAGTACTTC; CDR3aa: CASSYSLAGASGSLYEQYF
abundance: NA; d_gene: TRBD2; j_gene: TRBJ2-5; v_gene: TRBV29-1; len: 17; CDR3nt: TGCAGCGCCGTCCCGAGCGGATCCAGCGGGAGTGTGAAGACCCAGTACTTC; CDR3aa: CSAVPSGSSGSVKTQYF
abundance: few; d_gene: NA; j_gene: TRBJ2-7; v_gene: TRBV7-3; len: 13; CDR3nt: TGTGCCAGCAGCTTATCTGTAAACTACGAGCAGTACTTC; CDR3aa: CASSLSVNYEQYF
abundance: NA; d_gene: NA; j_gene: TRBJ2-5; v_gene: TRBV12-3/TRBV12-4; len: 13; CDR3nt: TGTGCCAGCATTAGGGGTATGGAAGAGACCCAGTACTTC; CDR3aa: CASIRGMEETQYF
abundance: few; d_gene: NA; j_gene: TRBJ1-4; v_gene: TRBV11-2; len: 13; CDR3nt: TGTGCCAGCAGCTTAGACGGGAATGAAAGACTGTTTTTT; CDR3aa: CASSLDGNERLFF
abundance: NA; d_gene: TRBD1; j_gene: TRBJ2-3; v_gene: TRBV12-3/TRBV12-4; len: 15; CDR3nt: TGTGCCAGCAGTGGGGACAGGGTGAGAGCAGATGCGCAGTATTTT; CDR3aa: CASSGDRVRADAQYF
abundance: once; d_gene: TRBD1; j_gene: TRBJ2-3; v_gene: TRBV5-1; len: 16; CDR3nt: TGCGCCAGCACCATCGGACAGGGGGCTATCTACGATACGCAGTATTTT; CDR3aa: CASTIGQGAIYDTQYF
abundance: few; d_gene: NA; j_gene: TRBJ1-2; v_gene: TRBV4-2; len: 14; CDR3nt: TGTGCCAGCAGCCAAGGAGGTGAGGGATATGGCTACACCTTC; CDR3aa: CASSQGGEGYGYTF
abundance: NA; d_gene: TRBD1; j_gene: TRBJ1-1; v_gene: TRBV20-1; len: 18; CDR3nt: TGCAGTGCCATAGGGGGGACAGGTCGCCCCAGGAAGAACACTGAAGCTTTCTTT; CDR3aa: CSAIGGTGRPRKNTEAFF
abundance: few; d_gene: TRBD2; j_gene: TRBJ2-1; v_gene: TRBV7-6; len: 15; CDR3nt: TGTGCCAGCAGCTTATCCCCTAGCGGGGCCAATGAGCAGTTCTTC; CDR3aa: CASSLSPSGANEQFF
abundance: few; d_gene: TRBD1; j_gene: TRBJ1-2; v_gene: TRBV29-1; len: 14; CDR3nt: TGCAGCGCTAAGCCGGGACAGACGATGGATGGCTACACCTTC; CDR3aa: CSAKPGQTMDGYTF
abundance: NA; d_gene: NA; j_gene: TRBJ2-7; v_gene: TRBV27; len: 15; CDR3nt: TGTGCCAGCAGTTTAATCCAGGCTCCGTCCCACGAGCAGTACTTC; CDR3aa: CASSLIQAPSHEQYF
abundance: many; d_gene: NA; j_gene: TRBJ1-1; v_gene: TRBV11-3; len: 13; CDR3nt: TGTGCCAGCAGCTTAGGTGGCTTTACTGAAGCTTTCTTT; CDR3aa: CASSLGGFTEAFF
abundance: NA; d_gene: NA; j_gene: TRBJ2-2; v_gene: TRBV5-1; len: 14; CDR3nt: TGCGCCAGCAGCTTTGGCCTGAACACCGGGGAGCTGTTTTTT; CDR3aa: CASSFGLNTGELFF
abundance: few; d_gene: NA; j_gene: TRBJ2-5; v_gene: TRBV4-1; len: 14; CDR3nt: TGCGCCAGCAGCCAAGAAAGCCGTGAAGGGACCCAGTACTTC; CDR3aa: CASSQESREGTQYF